Each of the 18 T cell receptor beta chains below was sequenced from the same sample in a study of CD8+ T cells in alopecia areata (dated by TCRdb to the late 2010s). The time point label, as the study defines it: roughly 27 days on oral tofacitinib. In light of the paper, this sample's treatment or condition label describes: oral pan-JAK inhibitor, 5-10 mg twice daily. Library preparation was by the immunoSEQ multiplex PCR assay. For TCR sequencing, RNA was extracted from every sample and reverse transcribed into cDNA to serve as template. Held by TCRdb, this immuneACCESS table contains in-frame sequences only and omits some clones. Under half of the omission traces to an unresolved V gene where checked; the cause of the rest is unknown. Counted in this sample were about 210,000 clones; over 60% of them appeared once. Around 4.2% of the sample lies in the top ten. The sample in question was CD4+ T cells sorted from blood, obtained at week 4, from a patient treated with tofacitinib. These receptors were collected from a human donor with alopecia areata.

The rearrangement links TRBV7-8 to TRBJ2-3; TRBD2 is a possible D gene (5 bases). The CDR3 runs to 14 residues. The V end lost 2 bases, the J end lost 1 base, and 7 bases lay between the germline ends. The germline CDR1 and CDR2 sequences are SGHVS and FQNEAQ. As DNA, the CDR3 is TGTGCCAGCAGCTTACCCGGGGGCACAGATACGCAGTATTTT. Its translation: CASSLPGGTDTQYF.

J is TRBJ2-5 and V is TRBV2; 11 positions agree with TRBD1. The CDR3 spans 14 residues. Germline loops: CDR1 SNHLY, CDR2 FYNNEI. The V gene end was trimmed by 1 base and the J gene end by 7 bases; junction bases not matched to a gene: 2. In DNA, the CDR3 is TGTGCCAGCAGTGAAGGGACAGGGGGCCTGACCCAGTACTTC. It encodes CASSEGTGGLTQYF.

The V gene is TRBV6-5, the J gene TRBJ2-5; D uncertain. The V end lost 5 bases, the J end lost 5 bases, and 12 bases lay between the germline ends. CDR1 MNHEY and CDR2 SVGAGI come from the germline V gene. The CDR3 contains 13 residues. Written as DNA, the CDR3 is TGTGCCAGCAGTCCCATATCCGCGGAGACCCAGTACTTC. Its protein is CASSPISAETQYF.

This clone has only a few counts. This rearrangement joins TRBV30 to TRBJ2-7; TRBD1 matches at 8 bases. CDR3 length: 15 amino acids. Germline V gene data show CDR1 as GTSNPN and CDR2 as SVGIG (reference sequence). After removal of 2 bases from V and 2 bases from J, the junction contained 8 bases not matched to a gene. The CDR3 here is CAWSRAGTGPYEQYF. The DNA for the CDR3 is TGTGCCTGGAGTAGAGCCGGGACAGGTCCCTACGAGCAGTACTTC.

This clone turned up a few times. J is TRBJ1-4 and V is TRBV29-1; 7 bases fit TRBD1. Germline V gene sequence: CDR1 SQVTM, CDR2 ANQGSEA. The CDR3 extends over 14 amino acids. V was pared by 6 bases and J by 3 bases, with 7 bases of the junction left unmatched. DNA for the CDR3: TGCAGCGTGGAGAGACAGGGAGCTAATGAAAAACTGTTTTTT. This sequence encodes CSVERQGANEKLFF.

The rearrangement links TRBV29-1 to TRBJ2-7, with D uncertain. Trimming shortened V by 5 bases and J by 4 bases, and 15 bases separated the two germline ends. The CDR3 length is 13 residues. CDR1 and CDR2 (germline): SQVTM, ANQGSEA. The CDR3 here is CSVQLGNRYEQYF. As DNA, the CDR3 is TGCAGCGTTCAGCTCGGAAACCGATACGAGCAGTACTTC.

The V call is TRBV30, the J call TRBJ1-1; weak D call: TRBD1 (5 bases). Germline-derived CDR1 and CDR2 are GTSNPN and SVGIG (reference sequence). This CDR3 comprises 13 residues. The ends were cut back, 3 bases at V and 7 bases at J, with 15 bases in the middle. This chain's CDR3 is CAWSARVGSEAFF. As DNA, the CDR3 is TGTGCCTGGAGCGCCAGGGTGGGGAGTGAAGCTTTCTTT.

A note on this clone: Other DNA sequences in this sample translate to the same CDR3. This chain connects TRBV2 to TRBJ2-5; possibly TRBD2 for D (6 bases). CDR3 length equals 12 residues. The V gene lost 7 bases and the J gene lost 0 bases, with 6 bases spanning the gap. Germline loops: CDR1 SNHLY, CDR2 FYNNEI. CDR3 protein: CASTGDQETQYF. The CDR3 coding sequence is TGTGCCAGCACGGGAGACCAAGAGACCCAGTACTTC.

The J gene is TRBJ1-1, the V gene TRBV7-3; D gene unclear. Trimming cost V 5 bases and J 0 bases, with 7 bases left between them. CDR3 size: 13 residues. Germline V gives CDR1 SGHTA, CDR2 FQGTGA. CDR3 nucleotide sequence: TGTGCCAGCAGCCTACACCTGAACACTGAAGCTTTCTTT. Protein: CASSLHLNTEAFF.

The chain uses TRBV29-1 and TRBJ2-3; weak D call: TRBD2 (6 bases). CDR3 size: 10 residues. The germline CDR1 and CDR2 sequences are SQVTM and ANQGSEA. V was clipped by 7 bases and J by 5 bases, with 7 bases between them. In nucleotides, the CDR3 is TGCAGCGGGAGGGAAGATACGCAGTATTTT. Residues: CSGREDTQYF.

The chain carries TRBV5-1 and TRBJ2-5; TRBD2 matches at 13 bases. The junction had 5 bases not matched to a gene; V was cut back by 2 bases and J by 4 bases. The germline V gene encodes CDR1 SGHRS and CDR2 YFSETQ. There are 16 residues in the CDR3. This chain's CDR3 is CASSLMGLAGRETQYF. For the CDR3, the DNA is TGCGCCAGCAGCTTAATGGGACTAGCGGGGCGAGAGACCCAGTACTTC.

The chain recombines TRBV10-3 with TRBJ1-5; 7 bases line up with TRBD1. CDR1 and CDR2 (germline): ENHRY, SYGVKD. The CDR3 totals 14 residues. After removal of 4 bases from V and 6 bases from J, the junction contained 6 bases not matched to a gene. Here the CDR3 DNA reads TGTGCCATCAGTGGGCAGGGGGAAGGTCAGCCCCAGCATTTT. Translated: CAISGQGEGQPQHF.

The V and J genes are TRBV18 and TRBJ2-7; D is perhaps TRBD1 (6 bases). This CDR3 region has 15 residues. The V and J ends lost 0 bases and 4 bases respectively, with 13 bases between them. Looked up from germline, CDR1 is KGHSH and CDR2 is LQKENI. This CDR3 is CASSPPAGARYEQYF. DNA for the CDR3: TGTGCCAGCTCACCACCCGCAGGGGCCCGGTACGAGCAGTACTTC. Looking up the rest from reference TRBV18 and TRBJ2-7 gives the full variable domain: NAGVMQNPRHLVRRRGQEARLRCSPMKGHSHVYWYRQLPEEGLKFMVYLQKENIIDESGMPKERFSAEFPKEGPSILRIQQVVRGDSAAYFCASSPPAGARYEQYFGPGTRLTVT.

V is TRBV4-2 and J is TRBJ2-7; 9 bases match TRBD1. The V gene's germline CDR1 is LGHNA and CDR2 YNFKEQ. The CDR3 loop spans 18 amino acids. V shed 1 base and J 3 bases; nucleotides not matched to a gene: 13. DNA of the CDR3: TGTGCCAGCAGCCAAGTGGTCGCCGGGACAGGGAAGAGCTACGAGCAGTACTTC. Translated, it gives CASSQVVAGTGKSYEQYF.

J is TRBJ2-1 and V is TRBV29-1, with D unresolved. The V end was cut by 5 bases, the J end by 5 bases, with 7 bases between. The CDR3 totals 11 residues. CDR1 SQVTM and CDR2 ANQGSEA come from the germline V gene. The CDR3 coding sequence is TGCAGCGTTATGACCCACAATGAGCAGTTCTTC. It yields the protein CSVMTHNEQFF.

J is TRBJ1-2 and V is TRBV6-5; TRBD1 is a possible D gene (6 bases). The CDR3 has 13 amino acids. Germline-derived CDR1 and CDR2 are MNHEY and SVGAGI. Trimming took 7 bases from V and 2 from J, leaving 11 bases between them. The DNA for the CDR3 is TGTGCCAGCACGCCTCAGGGGAACTATGGCTACACCTTC. Translated, it gives CASTPQGNYGYTF.

With respect to this clone: The junction differs from germline at one of its ends, possibly a read error. The chain uses TRBV18 and TRBJ1-4; D uncertain. This CDR3 contains 13 residues. CDR1 and CDR2 (germline): KGHSH, LQKENI. The CDR3 loop reads CASTPRRRILLFF. The CDR3 DNA sequence: TGTGCCAGCACACCGAGGAGGAGGATATTGCTGTTTTTT.

The DNA for the CDR3 is TGTGCCAGCAGCTTGCATGGGAATTTTGGAAAACTGTTTTTT. This gives the protein CASSLHGNFGKLFF. The V call is TRBV7-9, the J call TRBJ1-4; no clear D. The CDR3 is 14 amino acids. V was clipped by 3 bases and J by 10 bases, with 15 bases between them. Germline lookup yields CDR1 SEHNR and CDR2 FQNEAQ (reference sequence).